The 5 T cell receptor beta chains below come from one sample, sequenced in a study of shared clonotypes between healthy human individuals. The repertoire was sequenced with immunoSEQ multiplex PCR; TCRdb's copy has only in-frame clones and lacks some. The table includes about 2.3 million clones, 93% detected once. Sequenced material: naive CD4+ T cells from PBMCs. Subset specified: CD45RA+ positively selected. The source is a young man in good health. Some clones in this sample may be carry-over from other donors' samples.

This chain joins TRBV6-6 and TRBJ1-1; no clear D. Germline values: CDR1 MNHNY, CDR2 SVGAGI (reference sequence). The CDR3 spans 13 residues. With 7 bases removed from V and 1 base from J, the gap between germline ends came to 10 bases. This chain's CDR3 is CASKRTSNTEAFF. Here the CDR3 DNA reads TGTGCCAGCAAGAGGACTTCGAACACTGAAGCTTTCTTT.

The rearrangement uses TRBV6-5 and TRBJ2-3; possibly TRBD2 for D (6 bases). V was trimmed by 7 bases and J by 4 bases, leaving 6 bases between them. Germline V CDR1 and CDR2: MNHEY, SVGAGI. The CDR3 is 11 amino acids. The CDR3 DNA reads TGTGCCAGCAAGCGGGCAGATACGCAGTATTTT. This encodes CASKRADTQYF.

This sequence joins TRBV7-3 and TRBJ2-2; D remains ambiguous. Germline assignment: CDR1 SGHTA and CDR2 FQGTGA. This CDR3 has 14 residues. With 3 bases removed from V and 1 base from J, the gap between germline ends came to 6 bases. The CDR3 loop is CASSLLWNTGELFF. The CDR3 DNA reads as TGTGCCAGCAGCTTGCTATGGAACACCGGGGAGCTGTTTTTT.

The chain recombines TRBV4-3 with TRBJ2-2, with 13 bases identical to TRBD2. The CDR3 sequence is 17 residues long. V dropped 4 bases and J dropped 6; count of bases not matched to a gene: 8. Germline V CDR1 and CDR2: LGHNA, YSLEER. CDR3 nucleotide sequence: TGCGCCAGCAGCCTACTACTAGCGGGAGGGCCATCCGGGGAGCTGTTTTTT. The encoded protein is CASSLLLAGGPSGELFF.

This clone appeared a single time. V is TRBV2 and J is TRBJ2-1, with a possible D match to TRBD2 (6 bases). The CDR3 is 15 residues long. Between the trimmed V and J ends, which lost 3 bases and 7 bases, there was a span of 16 bases. The germline V gene encodes CDR1 SNHLY and CDR2 FYNNEI. CDR3 nucleotide sequence: TGTGCCAGCAGTGACCCTCCGGGGGTGGGGAATGAGCAGTTCTTC. As protein: CASSDPPGVGNEQFF.